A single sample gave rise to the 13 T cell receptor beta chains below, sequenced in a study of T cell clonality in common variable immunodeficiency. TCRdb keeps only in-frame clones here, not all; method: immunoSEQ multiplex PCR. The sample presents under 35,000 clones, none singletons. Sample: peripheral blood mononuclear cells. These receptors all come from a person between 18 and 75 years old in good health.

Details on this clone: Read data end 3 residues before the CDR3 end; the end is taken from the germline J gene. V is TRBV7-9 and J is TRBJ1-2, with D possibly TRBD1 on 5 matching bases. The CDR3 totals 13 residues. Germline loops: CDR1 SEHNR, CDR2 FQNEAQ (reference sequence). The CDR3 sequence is CASSPWGDGDYTF. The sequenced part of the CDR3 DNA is TGTGCCAGCAGCCCCTGGGGGGATGGCGAC.

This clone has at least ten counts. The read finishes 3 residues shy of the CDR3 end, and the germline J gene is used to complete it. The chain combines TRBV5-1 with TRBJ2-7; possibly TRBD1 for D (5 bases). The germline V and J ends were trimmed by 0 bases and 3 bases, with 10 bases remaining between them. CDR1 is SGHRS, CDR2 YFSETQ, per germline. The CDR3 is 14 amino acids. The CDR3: CASSLAAGLYEQYF. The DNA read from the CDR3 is TGCGCCAGCAGCTTGGCCGCAGGGCTCTACGAG. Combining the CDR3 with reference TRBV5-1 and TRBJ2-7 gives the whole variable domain KAGVTQTPRYLIKTRGQQVTLSCSPISGHRSVSWYQQTPGQGLQFLFEYFSETQRNKGNFPGRFSGRQFSNSRSEMNVSTLELGDSALYLCASSLAAGLYEQYFGPGTRLTVT.

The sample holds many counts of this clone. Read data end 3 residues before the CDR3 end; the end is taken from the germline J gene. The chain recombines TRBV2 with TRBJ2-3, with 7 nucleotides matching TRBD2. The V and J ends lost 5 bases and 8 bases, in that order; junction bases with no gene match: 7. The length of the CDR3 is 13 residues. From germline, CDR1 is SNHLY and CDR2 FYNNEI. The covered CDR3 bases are TGTGCCAGCAGTTTCGGGGGGACGGGTACG. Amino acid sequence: CASSFGGTGT. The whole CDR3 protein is CASSFGGTGTQYF.

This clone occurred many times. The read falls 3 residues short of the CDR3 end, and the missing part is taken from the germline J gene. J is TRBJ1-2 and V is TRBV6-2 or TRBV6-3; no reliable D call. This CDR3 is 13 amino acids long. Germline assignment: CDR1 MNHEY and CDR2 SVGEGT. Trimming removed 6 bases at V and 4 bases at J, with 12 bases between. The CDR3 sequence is CASRGSESYGYTF. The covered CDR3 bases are TGTGCCAGCAGAGGGTCAGAATCCTATGGC.

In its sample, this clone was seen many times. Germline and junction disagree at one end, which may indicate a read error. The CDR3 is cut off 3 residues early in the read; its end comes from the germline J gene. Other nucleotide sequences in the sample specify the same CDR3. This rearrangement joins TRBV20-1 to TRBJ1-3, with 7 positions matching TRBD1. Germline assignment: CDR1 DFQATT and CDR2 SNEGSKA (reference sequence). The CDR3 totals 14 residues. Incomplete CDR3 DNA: TGCAGTGCTAGAGAGTCAGGGGGAGGAAACACA. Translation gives CSARESGGGNT. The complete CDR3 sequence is CSARESGGGNTIYF.

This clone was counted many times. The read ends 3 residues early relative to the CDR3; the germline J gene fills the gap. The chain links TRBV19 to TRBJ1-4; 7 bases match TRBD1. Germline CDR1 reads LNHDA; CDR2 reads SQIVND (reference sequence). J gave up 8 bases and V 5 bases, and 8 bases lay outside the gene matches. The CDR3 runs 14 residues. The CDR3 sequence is CASSHATGDEKLFF. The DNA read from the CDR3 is TGTGCCAGTAGTCATGCTACAGGGGACGAAAAA.

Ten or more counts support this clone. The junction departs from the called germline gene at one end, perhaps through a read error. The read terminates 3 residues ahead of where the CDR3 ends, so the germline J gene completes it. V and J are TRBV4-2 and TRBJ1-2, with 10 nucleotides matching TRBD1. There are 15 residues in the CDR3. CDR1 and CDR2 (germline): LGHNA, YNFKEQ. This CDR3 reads CASSKGTGDPYGYTF. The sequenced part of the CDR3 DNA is TGCGCCAGCAGCAAAGGGACAGGGGATCCCTATGGC.

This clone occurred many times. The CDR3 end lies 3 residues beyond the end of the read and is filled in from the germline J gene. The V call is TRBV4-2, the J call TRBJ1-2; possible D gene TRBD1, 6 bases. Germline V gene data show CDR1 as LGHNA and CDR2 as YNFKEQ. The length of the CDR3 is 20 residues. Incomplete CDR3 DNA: TGTGCCAGCAGCCAGAGGGGGGGACTAGCACTCGGAACCACCTACAATGAC. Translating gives CASSQRGGLALGTTYND. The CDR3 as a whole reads CASSQRGGLALGTTYNDYTF.

CDR3 region: CSARLLTINEQYF. CDR3 DNA (partial): TGCAGCGCTCGCCTACTTACTATCAACGAG. The gene calls are TRBV29-1 and TRBJ2-7; D is undetermined. The read terminates 3 residues ahead of where the CDR3 ends, so the germline J gene completes it. The CDR3 runs 13 residues. Deletions cut 7 bases from V and 5 bases from J, with 18 bases between. Germline CDR1 is SQVTM and CDR2 is ANQGSEA.

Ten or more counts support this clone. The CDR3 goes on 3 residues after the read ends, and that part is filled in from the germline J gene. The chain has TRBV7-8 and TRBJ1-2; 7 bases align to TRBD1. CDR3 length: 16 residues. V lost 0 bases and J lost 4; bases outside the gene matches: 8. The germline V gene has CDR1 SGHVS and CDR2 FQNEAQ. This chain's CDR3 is CASSLAQGDLRYGYTF. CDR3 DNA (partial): TGTGCCAGCAGCTTAGCGCAGGGGGATCTTCGCTATGGC.

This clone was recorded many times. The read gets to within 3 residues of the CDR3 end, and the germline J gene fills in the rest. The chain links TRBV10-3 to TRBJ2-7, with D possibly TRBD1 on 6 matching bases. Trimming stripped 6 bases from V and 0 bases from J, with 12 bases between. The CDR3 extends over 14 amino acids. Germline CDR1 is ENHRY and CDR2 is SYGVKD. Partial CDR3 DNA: TGTGCCATCAGAGCAACAGGGAGCTCCTACGAG. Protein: CAIRATGSSYE. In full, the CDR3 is CAIRATGSSYEQYF.

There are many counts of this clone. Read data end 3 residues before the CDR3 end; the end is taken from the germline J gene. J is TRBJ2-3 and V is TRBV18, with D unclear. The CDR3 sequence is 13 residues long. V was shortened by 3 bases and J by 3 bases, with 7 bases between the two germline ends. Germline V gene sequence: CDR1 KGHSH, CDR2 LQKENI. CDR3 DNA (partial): TGTGCCAGCTCACCCACCGGTACAGATACG. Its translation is CASSPTGTDT. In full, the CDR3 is CASSPTGTDTQYF.

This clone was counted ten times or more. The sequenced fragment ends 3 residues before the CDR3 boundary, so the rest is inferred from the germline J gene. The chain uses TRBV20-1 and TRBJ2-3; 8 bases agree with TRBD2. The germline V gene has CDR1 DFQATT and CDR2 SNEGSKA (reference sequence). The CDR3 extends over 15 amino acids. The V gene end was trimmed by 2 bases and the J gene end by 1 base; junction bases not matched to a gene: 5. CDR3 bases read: TGCAGTGCTAGAAACCTACTAGCGGGCACAGATACG. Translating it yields CSARNLLAGTDT. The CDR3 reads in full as CSARNLLAGTDTQYF.